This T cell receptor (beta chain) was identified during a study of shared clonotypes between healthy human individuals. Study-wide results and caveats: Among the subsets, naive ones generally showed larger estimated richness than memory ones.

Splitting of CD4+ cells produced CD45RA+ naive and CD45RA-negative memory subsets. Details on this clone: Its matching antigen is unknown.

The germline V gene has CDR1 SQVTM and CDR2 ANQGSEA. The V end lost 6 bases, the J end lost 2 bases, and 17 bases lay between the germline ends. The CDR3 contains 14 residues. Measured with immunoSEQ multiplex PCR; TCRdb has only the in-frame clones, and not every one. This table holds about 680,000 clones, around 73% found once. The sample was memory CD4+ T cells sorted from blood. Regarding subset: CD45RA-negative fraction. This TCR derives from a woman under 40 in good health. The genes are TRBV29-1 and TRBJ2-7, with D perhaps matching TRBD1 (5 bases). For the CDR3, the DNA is TGCAGCGTCTCCCCCAGGGCCCCGGCCTACGAGCAGTACTTC. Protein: CSVSPRAPAYEQYF.